One T cell receptor beta chain is described in this entry. TCRdb keeps only in-frame clones here, not all; method: immunoSEQ multiplex PCR. The table lists some 98,000 clones, roughly 80% of them singletons. This entry comes from a study of T cell responses to AZD1222 COVID-19 vaccine. Here the sequenced sample was peripheral blood, taken 28 days after the second AZD1222 dose. The clonotype was recovered from an adult who received the AZD1222 COVID-19 vaccine.

DNA of the CDR3: TGTGCCAGCAGTCCCGACTTGGGTTTCTCCTACAATGAGCAGTTCTTC. Protein product: CASSPDLGFSYNEQFF. The genes are TRBV6-2 or TRBV6-3 and TRBJ2-1; D gene ambiguous. The CDR3 extends over 16 amino acids. Germline V CDR1 and CDR2: MNHEY, SVGEGT. V was trimmed by 5 bases and J by 0 bases, leaving 14 bases between them.